The 5 T cell receptor beta chains given below trace back to one sample, sequenced in a study of cytomegalovirus exposure and HLA in healthy donors. PCR amplification relied on 60 Vbeta primers (plus 13 Jbeta primers). Sequenced by immunoSEQ multiplex PCR; TCRdb stores in-frame clones only, minus some. The sample holds about 79,000 clones, 60% to 80% seen once. Sequencing was performed on PBMCs. These receptors were taken from a man between 60 and 70 years old in good health and CMV-seronegative.

The rearrangement links TRBV2 to TRBJ2-5, with 10 positions matching TRBD1. The germline V gene encodes CDR1 SNHLY and CDR2 FYNNEI. Trimming took 6 bases from V and 9 from J; bases not matched to a gene: 7. The CDR3 spans 13 residues. The CDR3 DNA follows: TGTGCCAGCAGCCCCGGGACAGGGGAGTCCCAGTACTTC. Residues: CASSPGTGESQYF.

This clone was found a few times. The V call is TRBV5-4, the J call TRBJ1-2, with 8 bases that match TRBD1. The J segment lost 6 bases and the V segment lost 6 bases, leaving 10 bases of the junction unmatched. Germline V gene data show CDR1 as SGHNT and CDR2 as YYREEE (reference sequence). The CDR3 totals 14 residues. The CDR3 here is CASINQGAENGYTF. The CDR3 coding sequence is TGTGCCAGCATAAACCAGGGGGCGGAGAATGGCTACACCTTC.

The genes are TRBV5-4 and TRBJ2-6; D possibly corresponds to TRBD1 (6 bases). This CDR3 comprises 16 residues. The V end lost 6 bases, the J end lost 0 bases, and 13 bases lay between the germline ends. Germline CDR1 SGHNT, CDR2 YYREEE (reference sequence). CDR3 in DNA: TGTGCCAGCAAACGGGACACCTTCTCTGGGGCCAACGTCCTGACTTTC. It specifies CASKRDTFSGANVLTF.

The chain links TRBV4-3 to TRBJ2-2; 12 bases agree with TRBD2. CDR1 and CDR2 from the germline V gene are LGHNA and YSLEER. J was trimmed by 5 bases and V by 2 bases; bases with no gene match: 12. The CDR3 covers 19 residues. The CDR3 DNA reads as TGCGCCAGCAGCCAACCACTGGGGGCTAGCGGGGGGGGGACCGGGGAGCTGTTTTTT. It yields the protein CASSQPLGASGGGTGELFF.

The chain uses TRBV28 and TRBJ1-1; 8 bases are a match to TRBD1. Germline CDR1 and CDR2: MDHEN and SYDVKM. The CDR3 totals 12 residues. J lost 8 bases, V lost 6 bases, and 5 bases had no gene match. The CDR3 bases are TGTGCCAGCAGACGAGGACAGGGAGAAGCTTTCTTT. Translating gives CASRRGQGEAFF.